One sample yielded the 14 T cell receptor beta chains listed below, sequenced in a study of T cells after posttransplantation cyclophosphamide. Profiling relied on immunoSEQ multiplex PCR, and the TCRdb table lists in-frame clones only, not all of them. The sample presents 20,000 to 25,000 clones, none singletons. Sample: PBMCs. These receptors were obtained from a woman between 50 and 59 years old in good health, CMV-negative, and a related stem cell transplant donor.

In this sample, this clone turned up many times. The chain couples TRBV9 to TRBJ1-1, with TRBD1 matching 8 bases. CDR1 SGDLS and CDR2 YYNGEE come from the germline V gene. Losses at the gene ends were 2 bases for V and 1 base for J; bases not matched to a gene: 4. This CDR3 has 15 residues. The CDR3 nucleotides read TGTGCCAGCAGCGTCAGGACAGGGTCGAACACTGAAGCTTTCTTT. This gives the protein CASSVRTGSNTEAFF.

This clone was detected many times. The V and J genes are TRBV7-2 and TRBJ2-7; 7 bases fit TRBD2. Germline CDR1 is SGHTA and CDR2 is FQGNSA. This CDR3 comprises 14 residues. With 2 bases clipped from V and 4 bases from J, the junction kept 5 bases outside the gene matches. CDR3 loop: CASSLWRESYEQYF. CDR3 nucleotide sequence: TGTGCCAGCAGCTTATGGCGGGAGTCATACGAGCAGTACTTC.

At least ten counts were recorded for this clone. The chain couples TRBV7-9 to TRBJ2-1; 8 bases map to TRBD2. The CDR3 has 15 amino acids. The V and J ends lost 5 bases and 6 bases, in that order; junction bases with no gene match: 9. CDR1 SEHNR and CDR2 FQNEAQ come from the germline V gene (reference sequence). The CDR3 loop reads CASSSSSGSGNEQFF. CDR3 DNA sequence: TGTGCCAGCAGCAGCTCGAGCGGGAGCGGCAATGAGCAGTTCTTC.

This clone was counted ten times or more. This sequence joins TRBV10-3 and TRBJ2-7; TRBD2 matches at 16 bases. CDR1 and CDR2 from the germline V gene are ENHRY and SYGVKD. Trimming took 3 bases from V and 3 from J; bases not matched to a gene: 8. The CDR3 length is 18 residues. The CDR3 DNA is TGTGCCATCAGTGAAGCGGGACTAGCGGGGGGGCCGGGCTACGAGCAGTACTTC. Translating gives CAISEAGLAGGPGYEQYF.

In this sample, this clone turned up many times. The CDR3 DNA follows: TGCGCCAGCAGCTTGGTTCCGAATGCGTTGGAGACCCAGTACTTC. Protein product: CASSLVPNALETQYF. The chain combines TRBV5-1 with TRBJ2-5; no reliable D call. V shed 0 bases and J shed 5 bases, with 14 bases lying between them. Germline CDR1 SGHRS, CDR2 YFSETQ. The CDR3 is made up of 15 amino acids.

This clone was observed a few times. The V and J genes are TRBV28 and TRBJ1-6; a weak D match, TRBD1 (6 bases). Trimming took 6 bases from V and 9 from J, leaving 18 bases between them. Germline V CDR1 and CDR2: MDHEN, SYDVKM. The CDR3 loop spans 15 amino acids. CDR3 nucleotide sequence: TGTGCCAGCAGCTTACAGTTCAGGGGTAGTTCACCCCTCCACTTT. Translated: CASSLQFRGSSPLHF.

This clone appeared many times. In nucleotides, the CDR3 is TGTGCCAGCTCTTCACAGGGGGCGTCTGGAAACACCATATATTTT. It yields the protein CASSSQGASGNTIYF. The gene calls are TRBV6-6 and TRBJ1-3; 9 nucleotides line up with TRBD1. V lost 8 bases and J lost 1; bases outside the gene matches: 6. The germline V gene encodes CDR1 MNHNY and CDR2 SVGAGI (reference sequence). CDR3 length equals 15 residues.

This clone has ten or more counts. The V gene is TRBV2, the J gene TRBJ1-2; 7 nucleotides align to TRBD1. V lost 7 bases, J lost 4 bases, and 6 bases stayed unmatched. CDR1 and CDR2 from the germline V gene are SNHLY and FYNNEI. There are 13 residues in the CDR3. CDR3 DNA: TGTGCCAGCACCGGGGACAGCCCCTATGGCTACACCTTC. It encodes CASTGDSPYGYTF.

This clone was detected ten times or more. This chain connects TRBV10-3 to TRBJ2-7; TRBD1 matches at 12 bases. V lost 2 bases and J lost 2; bases outside the gene matches: 4. CDR1 ENHRY and CDR2 SYGVKD come from the germline V gene. The CDR3 contains 16 residues. For the CDR3, the DNA is TGTGCCATCAGTGAGCCGGGACAGGGGGCGGCCTACGAGCAGTACTTC. This codes for CAISEPGQGAAYEQYF.

This clone was observed a few times. One junction end does not reproduce the germline sequence, and a read error may be involved. This chain connects TRBV18 to TRBJ2-3; TRBD2 matches 7 bases. This CDR3 contains 14 residues. CDR1 is KGHSH, CDR2 LQKENI, per germline. CDR3 region: CASSGAGTTDAQYF. CDR3 coding DNA: TGTGCCAGCTCAGGGGCAGGGACTACAGATGCGCAGTATTTT.

Ten or more counts support this clone. This chain links TRBV7-9 with TRBJ2-3, with TRBD2 as a possible D gene (6 bases). V was trimmed by 1 base and J by 4 bases, leaving 9 bases between them. Germline CDR1 SEHNR, CDR2 FQNEAQ (reference sequence). CDR3 length: 14 amino acids. As DNA, the CDR3 is TGTGCCAGCAGCTTAGTTTCGGGAGCAGATACGCAGTATTTT. Its protein is CASSLVSGADTQYF.

This clone has a count of ten or more. This chain uses TRBV7-2 with TRBJ1-2, with a tentative D call TRBD1 (6 bases). The CDR3 loop spans 15 amino acids. V was cut by 3 bases and J by 4 bases, with 15 bases left in between. Germline V gene sequence: CDR1 SGHTA, CDR2 FQGNSA. CDR3 in amino acids: CASSLVMDRAYGYTF. The CDR3 bases are TGTGCCAGCAGCTTGGTGATGGACAGAGCCTATGGCTACACCTTC.

This clone was seen many times. The chain employs TRBV4-3 and TRBJ1-4; 9 bases agree with TRBD1. Trimming cost V 3 bases and J 5 bases; bases outside gene matches: 7. Per germline, CDR1 LGHNA and CDR2 YSLEER. This CDR3 comprises 16 residues. The CDR3 bases are TGCGCCAGCAGCCAGTTAACCGGGACAGGGAATGAAAAACTGTTTTTT. As protein: CASSQLTGTGNEKLFF.

This clone has a count of ten or more. The chain links TRBV6-4 to TRBJ2-7; 9 nucleotides line up with TRBD2. Germline trimming cut 8 bases from V and 6 bases from J; bases unmatched to any gene: 8. This CDR3 is 13 amino acids long. The V gene's germline CDR1 is MRHNA and CDR2 SNTAGT. CDR3 nucleotide sequence: TGTGCCAGCGGTTATAGCGGGAGCACCGAGCAGTACTTC. It yields the protein CASGYSGSTEQYF.